This paragraph covers one T cell receptor beta chain sequence. The specificity of this receptor is unknown. One base away there is no much larger clone; base qualities are not given. This specimen belongs to a study of PD-1 blockade in classical Hodgkin lymphoma (dated by TCRdb to 2018 to 2020). About the full investigation: Nivolumab dosing was 3 mg/kg intravenously every 2 weeks, continuing until either disease progression or unacceptable toxicity. A peripheral blood immune signature of response to PD-1 blockade in classical Hodgkin lymphoma was defined using TCR beta sequencing and CyTOF. The full study reports these points: Among trial patients, those achieving complete response had baseline diversity similar to that of newly diagnosed patients, while diversity was significantly lower in partial responders and progressors. A significant rise by C4D1 was seen in CD4+ but not CD8+ TCR diversity (p=0.0027 vs p=0.16), with the rise being most apparent in complete responders (p=0.02). Only a single clinical trial cohort was studied, and what caused the repertoire differences, possibly disease activity or prior therapy, remained undefined. Baseline TCR diversity was reported as lower in newly diagnosed patients than in healthy donors, and lower still in relapsed/refractory patients. Lower diversity was seen in patients whose nivolumab began less than 1 year after ASCT, and these patients were left out of later analyses so that immune reconstitution would not confound the results.

V is pruned by 4 bases and J by 4 bases, leaving 8 bases of the junction without a gene match. The CDR3 runs 15 amino acids, cysteine and phenylalanine included. The sequence is cut down to CDR3 DNA, 45 bases in frame from base 1. CDR1 and CDR2 are drawn from the germline V gene: SGHRS, YFSETQ. The time point label corresponds to: cycle 1 day 1 (C1D1), immediately before nivolumab initiation. Every trial patient had relapsed following autologous stem cell transplantation, and prior brentuximab vedotin exposure was what differed among cohorts A, B and C. The trial cohort included around 60 patients with relapsed/refractory classical Hodgkin lymphoma, and each patient had a best overall response of complete response, partial response or progressive disease. In the multi-cohort phase II CheckMate 205 trial, trial patients received single-agent nivolumab. An independent review committee assessed best overall response by applying the 2007 International Working Group response criteria. Trial PBMCs were obtained immediately prior to nivolumab initiation (C1D1) and on therapy at cycle 2 day 1 and cycle 4 day 1. After peripheral blood was drawn into 8 mL Vacutainer Cell Preparation Tubes, PBMCs were isolated by centrifugation and then cryopreserved.

The Qiagen DNeasy kit was used to extract genomic DNA from unsorted PBMCs and from the negatively selected CD4+ and CD8+ fractions. TCR beta CDR3 regions were amplified by immunoSEQ multiplex PCR using primers annealing to V and J segments. A synthetic immune receptor repertoire was used to minimize amplification bias, and any remaining bias was removed computationally after sequencing. As for the original processing: Repertoire diversity was quantified as the Shannon entropy index using custom Python scripts. Unsorted, CD4+ and CD8+ repertoires were analyzed separately, except for combined analyses in which CD4+ and CD8+ sequences were merged in silico. Clonal expansion was defined as at least a 2-fold frequency increase after treatment relative to C1D1, with a pseudocount of 0.5 for undetected baseline clones. Singleton clones were defined as clones with 0 or 1 copy at C1D1, and non-singleton clones were defined as clones with 2 or more copies. By matching protein sequences in sorted samples from the same patient, clones expanded in unsorted samples were annotated as CD4+, CD8+ or unknown. Diversity changes from C1D1 to C4D1 were tested in paired samples using Wilcoxon tests. Held by TCRdb, this immuneACCESS table contains in-frame sequences only and omits some clones. Under half of the omission traces to an unresolved V gene where checked; the cause of the rest is unknown. The V and J calls and clone size come from that table; D and trimming were worked out from the DNA. The sample table contains around 65,000 clones; only one count was recorded for approximately 90% of them. Roughly an eighth of the sample goes to the ten largest clones.

The receptor's source is a human donor with classical Hodgkin lymphoma. This chain is built from TRBV5-1 and TRBJ2-1; 7 nucleotides in the junction match TRBD1. Material: peripheral blood mononuclear cells (PBMCs), obtained at baseline. The CDR3 sequence is CASSQGQTDYNEQFF. The nucleotides are TGCGCCAGCAGCCAGGGACAGACTGATTACAATGAGCAGTTCTTC.